The present T cell receptor (beta chain) was sequenced within a study of vaccination and CD4 T cells after COVID-19. Study-wide background: Nasal swab PCR detected SARS-CoV-2 in convalescent patients; under 10 had mild disease, one severe. Overall study findings and caveats: Convalescent patients displayed spike mono-reactivity in 304 of 307 vaccine-specific clones.

Comment on this clonotype: Its antigen is currently unknown.

The sample's treatment: roughly ten-day PBMC culture with coronavirus spike peptide pools or control peptides (ViraFEST assay). The Oncomine TCR Beta short-read assay was what sequenced the DNA obtained from cultured CD4+ T cells. One entry per CDR3 protein, called by TCRdb with MiXCR from the PCR reads. The sample consists of about 15,000 distinct CDR3 sequences, roughly 52% of them appearing once. Germline trimming cut 6 bases from V and 5 bases from J; bases unmatched to any gene: 12. The germline gives CDR1 MNHNS, CDR2 SASEGT. The CDR3 is made up of 15 amino acids. Sequences were obtained from CD4+ T cells from blood, cultured in vitro. The chain carries TRBV6-1 and TRBJ2-5, with 7 bases fitting TRBD1. This TCR derives from a human donor who had recovered from COVID-19. In DNA, the CDR3 is TGTGCCAGCAGCCTCGGACAGGCGATCATGGAGACCCAGTACTTC. Its protein is CASSLGQAIMETQYF.